These 23 T cell receptor beta chains originate from one sample sequenced in a study of shared clonotypes between healthy human individuals (dated by TCRdb to about 2020). The library came from the immunoSEQ multiplex PCR assay. TCRdb mirrors the immuneACCESS table, restricted to in-frame sequences. Some clones are absent from its copies; in checked studies, under half trace to an unresolved V gene, and the reason for the others is unknown. Across this sample there are about 2.4 million clones, with roughly 92% seen only once. The ten largest clonotypes hold roughly 0.14% of the sample. The material sequenced was naive CD4+ T cells sorted from blood. The intended sense of this specimen's cell subset or site label: CD45RA+ positively selected. All receptors come from a man aged 18-30 years in good health.

This rearrangement joins TRBV19 to TRBJ1-3; D not certain. Germline CDR1 is LNHDA and CDR2 is SQIVND (reference sequence). This CDR3 is built from 14 residues. V lost 3 bases and J 0 bases, leaving 6 bases between the germline ends. CDR3 DNA: TGTGCCAGTAGTATCGGAGACTCTGGAAACACCATATATTTT. Amino acids: CASSIGDSGNTIYF.

J is TRBJ2-7 and V is TRBV6-1, with D perhaps being TRBD1 or TRBD2 (6 bases each). CDR3 length: 14 residues. Trimming cost V 6 bases and J 3 bases, with 15 bases left between them. Germline values: CDR1 MNHNS, CDR2 SASEGT. The CDR3 here is CASRGRTADYEQYF. The DNA of the CDR3 is TGTGCCAGCAGGGGGAGGACAGCGGACTACGAGCAGTACTTC.

This chain links TRBV4-1 with TRBJ1-6, with 9 bases that match TRBD1. V was clipped by 4 bases and J by 7 bases; unmatched bases: 8. CDR3 length: 16 residues. Germline CDR1 MGHRA, CDR2 YSYEKL. CDR3 loop: CASSPLDRGTNSPLHF. Here the CDR3 DNA reads TGCGCCAGCAGCCCATTGGACAGGGGAACAAATTCACCCCTCCACTTT.

This clone has just a few counts. Other DNA sequences within the sample encode an identical CDR3. The chain is built from TRBV6-5 and TRBJ1-5; D perhaps matches TRBD1 (5 bases). Germline CDR1 is MNHEY and CDR2 is SVGAGI. The CDR3 loop spans 13 amino acids. Trimming removed 0 bases from V and 6 bases from J, with 6 bases in between. The CDR3 loop is CASSYSRGQPQHF. The DNA of the CDR3 is TGTGCCAGCAGTTACTCGAGGGGTCAGCCCCAGCATTTT.

The rearrangement uses TRBV11-2 and TRBJ2-3; 7 nucleotides line up with TRBD1. Germline CDR1 reads SGHAT; CDR2 reads FQNNGV. V gave up 0 bases and J gave up 5 bases; unmatched junction bases: 5. The CDR3 is 15 residues long. CDR3 sequence: CASSLEGRGKDTQYF. CDR3 nucleotide sequence: TGTGCCAGCAGCTTAGAGGGCAGGGGGAAAGATACGCAGTATTTT.

The chain is built from TRBV9 and TRBJ2-7; 9 bases line up with TRBD2. Per the germline V gene, CDR1 is SGDLS and CDR2 is YYNGEE. The J segment lost 1 base and the V segment lost 0 bases, leaving 5 bases of the junction unmatched. The CDR3 has 16 residues. The CDR3 region has the DNA TGTGCCAGCAGCGTAGTACGTCTAGCGGGATCCTACGAGCAGTACTTC. Encoded protein: CASSVVRLAGSYEQYF.

The rearrangement uses TRBV7-9 and TRBJ1-6; TRBD1 is a possible D gene (6 bases). This CDR3 comprises 12 residues. Germline CDR1 reads SEHNR; CDR2 reads FQNEAQ (reference sequence). Between the trimmed V and J ends, which lost 5 bases and 14 bases, there was a span of 13 bases. DNA of the CDR3: TGTGCCAGCAGCCTCGGGACAATTTCCCTCCACTTT. Amino acid sequence: CASSLGTISLHF.

This clone has only one observation. The chain joins TRBV6-1 to TRBJ2-2, with TRBD2 matching 7 bases. The J segment lost 2 bases and the V segment lost 5 bases, leaving 5 bases of the junction unmatched. The germline V gene encodes CDR1 MNHNS and CDR2 SASEGT. The length of the CDR3 is 15 residues. CDR3 sequence (DNA): TGTGCCAGCAGTTCCGGACTAGGAAACACCGGGGAGCTGTTTTTT. Translation gives CASSSGLGNTGELFF.

Here the CDR3 reads CASSFLGSGANTGELFF. CDR3 in DNA: TGTGCCAGCAGCTTCTTGGGTAGCGGGGCGAACACCGGGGAGCTGTTTTTT. The chain couples TRBV7-2 to TRBJ2-2; 8 bases agree with TRBD2. Trimming cost V 3 bases and J 0 bases; bases outside gene matches: 6. CDR3 length: 17 residues. In germline, CDR1 is SGHTA, CDR2 FQGNSA.

This chain links TRBV11-2 with TRBJ2-5, with D maybe TRBD2 (7 bases). V lost 5 bases and J lost 5, with 15 bases in between. CDR1 and CDR2 (germline): SGHAT, FQNNGV. The CDR3 length is 14 residues. Here the CDR3 reads CASSPVGGAETQYF. DNA for the CDR3: TGTGCCAGCAGCCCCGTTGGGGGGGCCGAGACCCAGTACTTC.

The chain joins TRBV25-1 to TRBJ2-1, with unresolved D. The CDR3 sequence is 13 residues long. V gave up 5 bases and J gave up 7 bases, with 12 bases separating them. CDR1 and CDR2 from the germline V gene are MGHDK and SYGVNS. CDR3 DNA: TGTGCCAGCAGTATGACATCGGCAAATGAGCAGTTCTTC. Its protein is CASSMTSANEQFF.

This chain joins TRBV4-1 and TRBJ2-7; possible D gene TRBD1, 6 bases. This CDR3 is built from 14 residues. V was cut by 1 base and J by 3 bases, with 10 bases left in between. Germline V gives CDR1 MGHRA, CDR2 YSYEKL. The DNA for the CDR3 is TGCGCCAGCAGCCAAGCGGCAGGGGTCTACGAGCAGTACTTC. This gives the protein CASSQAAGVYEQYF.

The V call is TRBV6-8, the J call TRBJ2-3; 10 nucleotides match TRBD2. The CDR3 sequence is 16 residues long. Per the germline V gene, CDR1 is MNHGY and CDR2 is SAAAGT. Trimming cost V 6 bases and J 8 bases; bases outside gene matches: 14. CDR3 amino acids: CASSPLGAGGPCTQYF. CDR3 DNA sequence: TGTGCCAGCAGCCCCCTTGGAGCGGGAGGGCCTTGTACGCAGTATTTT.

The rearrangement links TRBV10-3 to TRBJ1-5; TRBD1 matches at 7 bases. With 0 bases clipped from V and 6 bases from J, the junction kept 11 bases outside the gene matches. There are 17 residues in the CDR3. Germline values: CDR1 ENHRY, CDR2 SYGVKD. The CDR3 reads CAISESSFPGGSQPQHF. DNA of the CDR3: TGTGCCATCAGTGAGTCTTCGTTCCCAGGGGGAAGTCAGCCCCAGCATTTT.

This clone came up once. This chain connects TRBV14 to TRBJ2-3; 7 bases align to TRBD1. The CDR3 length is 17 residues. Trimming took 5 bases from V and 3 from J; bases not matched to a gene: 14. Germline lookup yields CDR1 SGHDN and CDR2 FVKESK. The CDR3 nucleotides read TGTGCCAGCAGCGACAACTATGGGACAGTTCCTACAGATACGCAGTATTTT. Residues: CASSDNYGTVPTDTQYF.

The rearrangement links TRBV6-6 to TRBJ2-6; D unclear. The V and J ends lost 7 bases and 3 bases respectively, with 4 bases between them. CDR3 length: 12 amino acids. In germline, CDR1 is MNHNY, CDR2 SVGAGI (reference sequence). As DNA, the CDR3 is TGTGCCAGCATGGATGGGGCCAACGTCCTGACTTTC. This gives the protein CASMDGANVLTF.

The rearrangement links TRBV10-3 to TRBJ2-1, with no clear D. The ends were cut back, 0 bases at V and 7 bases at J, with 7 bases in the middle. This CDR3 has 13 residues. Germline V gives CDR1 ENHRY, CDR2 SYGVKD. The CDR3, as DNA: TGTGCCATCAGTGAGTCGAGCCTGAATGAGCAGTTCTTC. Residues: CAISESSLNEQFF.

The CDR3 here is CASSETPTVGSPLHF. CDR3 DNA: TGTGCCAGCAGTGAAACCCCTACGGTAGGGTCACCCCTCCACTTT. The chain uses TRBV2 and TRBJ1-6; D not resolved. Looked up from germline, CDR1 is SNHLY and CDR2 is FYNNEI. This CDR3 spans 15 amino acids. Trimming left V 2 bases short and J 10 bases short, with 15 bases between.

V usage is TRBV19 and J usage is TRBJ2-7, with TRBD1 matching 9 bases. Trimming cost V 5 bases and J 3 bases; bases outside gene matches: 8. Germline lookup yields CDR1 LNHDA and CDR2 SQIVND (reference sequence). CDR3 length: 15 residues. The CDR3 protein is CASSPAPGQGYEQYF. The CDR3 DNA reads TGTGCCAGTAGTCCCGCCCCGGGACAGGGCTACGAGCAGTACTTC.

The chain links TRBV6-5 to TRBJ1-1, with D unresolved. V lost 7 bases to trimming and J lost 7 bases, with 16 bases between them. The V gene's germline CDR1 is MNHEY and CDR2 SVGAGI. The CDR3 runs to 13 residues. The CDR3 DNA reads as TGTGCCAGCACCCAAAGCTCAGAATATGAAGCTTTCTTT. Translation gives CASTQSSEYEAFF.

The chain combines TRBV30 with TRBJ2-3, with a possible D match to TRBD2 (6 bases). The V end was cut by 0 bases, the J end by 4 bases, with 17 bases between. Germline V gene lookup returns CDR1 GTSNPN and CDR2 SVGIG (reference sequence). CDR3 length: 16 amino acids. In nucleotides, the CDR3 is TGTGCCTGGAGTGTACCCTGGCCAGGAGGGGCAGATACGCAGTATTTT. This codes for CAWSVPWPGGADTQYF.

The rearrangement links TRBV6-1 to TRBJ1-6, with D uncertain. The germline gives CDR1 MNHNS, CDR2 SASEGT. The CDR3 extends over 17 amino acids. Trimming shortened V by 2 bases and J by 8 bases, and 19 bases separated the two germline ends. The CDR3 sequence is CASSEYLGPTQDSPLHF. CDR3 nucleotide sequence: TGTGCCAGCAGTGAATATCTGGGTCCGACACAAGATTCACCCCTCCACTTT.

V and J are TRBV11-2 and TRBJ2-3, with D unresolved. Trimming removed 5 bases at V and 2 bases at J, with 11 bases between. Germline CDR1 and CDR2: SGHAT and FQNNGV. The CDR3 is made up of 14 amino acids. CDR3 nucleotides: TGTGCCAGCAGCCACGTGGACCCCACAGATACGCAGTATTTT. Protein product: CASSHVDPTDTQYF. The complete variable domain, with remaining parts taken from reference TRBV11-2 and TRBJ2-3, reads EAGVAQSPRYKIIEKRQSVAFWCNPISGHATLYWYQQILGQGPKLLIQFQNNGVVDDSQLPKDRFSAERLKGVDSTLKIQPAKLEDSAVYLCASSHVDPTDTQYFGPGTRLTVL.